Listed below are T cell receptor beta chains from one sample, sequenced in a study of human T cells and chemical hapten exposure. TCRdb analysed the 5' RACE reads with MiXCR anew, one entry per CDR3 protein. The table has tens of thousands of distinct CDR3 sequences, less than 9.5% seen once. The receptors were gathered from a male donor in good health. CDR3s include the opening cysteine and the closing phenylalanine or tryptophan. The order of the fields is V gene, J gene, clone size, D gene, CDR3 protein, CDR3 DNA. The D gene is left open where the match is weak. Only part of the rows carry a size: once, few, many, or a class if the clone is expanded.

>TRBV5-1|TRBJ2-7|few|.
CASSLSRDEQYF
TGCGCCAGCAGCTTGTCAAGGGACGAGCAGTACTTC
>TRBV29-1|TRBJ1-4|.|.
CSVVGALGEKLFF
TGCAGCGTTGTGGGGGCCCTCGGAGAAAAACTGTTTTTT
>TRBV5-1|TRBJ2-5|many|.
CASTTGLVVETQYF
TGCGCCAGCACCACGGGACTCGTAGTAGAGACCCAGTACTTC
>TRBV12-3/TRBV12-4|TRBJ1-2|.|.
CASSFRQDYGYTF
TGTGCCAGCAGTTTTCGACAGGACTATGGCTACACCTTC
>TRBV15|TRBJ1-1|few|.
CATSRVRMNTEAFF
TGTGCCACCAGCAGAGTCAGAATGAACACTGAAGCTTTCTTT
>TRBV12-3/TRBV12-4|TRBJ2-2|many|.
CASSLGLAPGELFF
TGTGCCAGCAGTTTAGGGCTAGCTCCCGGGGAGCTGTTTTTT
>TRBV12-3/TRBV12-4|TRBJ1-3|few|.
CASSFGQGNTIYF
TGTGCCAGCAGTTTCGGACAGGGAAACACCATATATTTT
>TRBV9|TRBJ1-1|many|TRBD1
CASSPPDRINTEAFF
TGTGCCAGCAGCCCCCCGGACAGGATAAACACTGAAGCTTTCTTT
>TRBV7-2|TRBJ2-3|few|TRBD1
CASSPTGGADTQYF
TGTGCCAGCAGCCCGACAGGGGGTGCAGATACGCAGTATTTT
>TRBV27|TRBJ2-3|many|.
CASSLTDTDTQYF
TGTGCCAGCAGTTTGACGGACACAGATACGCAGTATTTT
>TRBV27|TRBJ2-1|.|.
CASSFYRDTLASDEQFF
TGTGCCAGCAGTTTCTACCGGGACACCTTGGCTAGCGATGAGCAGTTCTTC
>TRBV9|TRBJ2-1|few|.
CASSPHFPEYNEQFF
TGTGCCAGCAGCCCCCATTTCCCGGAGTACAATGAGCAGTTCTTC
>TRBV28|TRBJ2-1|many|.
CASSNGGQDNEQFF
TGTGCCAGCAGTAACGGGGGGCAAGACAATGAGCAGTTCTTC
>TRBV3-1|TRBJ2-1|many|.
CASSQEHPKQFF
TGTGCCAGCAGCCAAGAACACCCCAAGCAGTTCTTC
>TRBV7-2|TRBJ2-1|many|TRBD1
CASSTWTGGNEQFF
TGTGCCAGCAGCACATGGACAGGGGGCAATGAGCAGTTCTTC
>TRBV6-2/TRBV6-3|TRBJ2-2|few|.
CASSYPQGHPRAGELFF
TGTGCCAGCAGTTACCCCCAGGGACACCCGAGGGCCGGGGAGCTGTTTTTT
>TRBV4-1|TRBJ1-4|many|TRBD1
CASSQRRTGGVTDEKLFF
TGCGCCAGCAGCCAGAGACGCACAGGGGGCGTGACGGATGAAAAACTGTTTTTT
>TRBV10-3|TRBJ1-1|.|.
CAISDRPGSEGAFF
TGTGCCATCAGCGACCGACCCGGGTCCGAAGGGGCTTTCTTT
>TRBV6-1|TRBJ2-1|medium-sized|TRBD2
CASSELAGGYNEQFF
TGTGCCAGCAGTGAACTAGCGGGGGGGTACAATGAGCAGTTCTTC
>TRBV2|TRBJ2-2|.|TRBD1
CASRGQVGTGELFF
TGTGCCAGCCGGGGACAGGTTGGCACCGGGGAGCTGTTTTTT
>TRBV10-3|TRBJ2-2|few|.
CAISGGVNTGELFF
TGTGCCATCAGTGGAGGTGTGAACACCGGGGAGCTGTTTTTT
>TRBV27|TRBJ2-4|few|.
CASSLMERGKGKNIQYF
TGTGCCAGCAGTTTAATGGAACGTGGGAAGGGGAAAAACATTCAGTACTTC
>TRBV4-1|TRBJ2-5|many|.
CASSSRIQETQYF
TGCGCCAGCAGCTCCAGGATCCAAGAGACCCAGTACTTC
>TRBV28|TRBJ2-7|.|TRBD2
CASSLAGLANEQYF
TGTGCCAGCAGTCTTGCGGGACTAGCAAACGAGCAGTACTTC
>TRBV7-2|TRBJ1-5|many|.
CASSLASDQPQHF
TGTGCCAGCAGCTTAGCGTCGGATCAGCCCCAGCATTTT
>TRBV2|TRBJ2-1|.|.
CARQAGRSLNEQFF
TGTGCCAGGCAAGCAGGACGTTCTCTCAATGAGCAGTTCTTC
>TRBV29-1|TRBJ1-2|.|.
CSVADLTGYTF
TGCAGCGTAGCCGACTTAACTGGCTACACCTTC
>TRBV6-2/TRBV6-3|TRBJ1-2|.|.
CASSYNREDYGYTF
TGTGCCAGCAGTTATAACAGGGAAGACTATGGCTACACCTTC
>TRBV25-1|TRBJ2-7|.|.
CASSDGRAYEQYF
TGTGCCAGCAGTGATGGTAGGGCTTACGAGCAGTACTTC
>TRBV5-6|TRBJ1-1|.|TRBD1
CASSFETGTGVYTEAFF
TGTGCCAGCAGCTTCGAAACCGGGACAGGAGTTTACACTGAAGCTTTCTTT
>TRBV5-1|TRBJ1-1|many|TRBD1
CASSPWTGENTEAFF
TGCGCCAGCAGCCCTTGGACAGGGGAGAACACTGAAGCTTTCTTT
>TRBV12-3/TRBV12-4|TRBJ2-7|few|TRBD2
CASSSGEAYEQYF
TGTGCCAGCTCTAGCGGGGAAGCCTACGAGCAGTACTTC
>TRBV7-8|TRBJ2-4|.|.
CASSAGLPILAKNIQYF
TGTGCCAGCAGCGCGGGACTTCCTATTCTAGCCAAAAACATTCAGTACTTC
>TRBV15|TRBJ2-3|few|.
CATSRARLTDTQYF
TGTGCCACCAGCAGAGCCCGGTTGACAGATACGCAGTATTTT
>TRBV12-3/TRBV12-4|TRBJ1-4|few|.
CASSSSTGVSEKLFF
TGTGCCAGCAGTTCCTCGACAGGAGTGAGTGAAAAACTGTTTTTT
>TRBV6-2/TRBV6-3|TRBJ2-1|many|.
CASSYVGVGGQGNEQFF
TGTGCCAGCAGTTATGTCGGTGTCGGGGGGCAAGGAAATGAGCAGTTCTTC
>TRBV7-9|TRBJ1-1|many|.
CASSLALNTEAFF
TGTGCCAGCAGCTTAGCCTTAAACACTGAAGCTTTCTTT
>TRBV29-1|TRBJ2-1|many|.
CSVVGRMGGNEQFF
TGCAGCGTTGTGGGACGGATGGGAGGCAATGAGCAGTTCTTC
>TRBV20-1|TRBJ2-2|many|.
CSARPLDSHNTGELFF
TGCAGTGCTAGACCTCTCGACAGTCACAACACCGGGGAGCTGTTTTTT
>TRBV5-1|TRBJ2-1|.|TRBD2
CASSLWGLAGYNEQFF
TGCGCCAGCAGCTTGTGGGGTCTAGCGGGGTACAATGAGCAGTTCTTC
>TRBV2|TRBJ2-3|.|TRBD2
CARAGGPSDTQYF
TGTGCCAGAGCGGGAGGGCCATCAGATACGCAGTATTTT
>TRBV4-1|TRBJ2-7|many|TRBD2
CASSARLAGAPEEQYF
TGCGCCAGCAGCGCTAGACTAGCGGGAGCCCCGGAGGAGCAGTACTTC
>TRBV3-1|TRBJ1-2|few|.
CASSQVPDRSANYGYTF
TGTGCCAGCAGCCAAGTCCCCGACAGGTCCGCTAACTATGGCTACACCTTC
>TRBV3-1|TRBJ2-5|.|TRBD1
CASSQSSGGGETQYF
TGTGCCAGCAGCCAATCATCAGGGGGCGGGGAGACCCAGTACTTC
>TRBV6-5|TRBJ2-1|few|TRBD2
CASIPRGLAGNEQFF
TGTGCCAGCATTCCCCGGGGACTAGCAGGGAATGAGCAGTTCTTC